Sequencing of this T cell receptor (beta chain) was carried out in a study of T cell responses to AZD1222 COVID-19 vaccine. Clones were read by immunoSEQ multiplex PCR, and TCRdb kept only the in-frame ones, dropping some. This sample has some 130,000 clones, with more than 80% found just once. Study-level points and caveats: Spike-wide coverage was observed for vaccine-associated CD4 TCRs, with dominant responses at 160-218 and 743-854.

V was pared by 2 bases and J by 10 bases, with 15 bases between. This CDR3 is built from 15 residues. The germline CDR1 and CDR2 sequences are SGHTA and FQGTGA. With respect to this clone: Its target is not known.

V and J are TRBV7-3 and TRBJ1-6; D might be TRBD1 (5 bases). The sequence derives from an adult in good health. The specimen was peripheral blood, collected on day 0 of AZD1222 vaccination. The CDR3, as DNA: TGTGCCAGCAGCTTAGGGGCTGCCGCGGGGTCACCCCTCCACTTT. Its translation is CASSLGAAAGSPLHF.